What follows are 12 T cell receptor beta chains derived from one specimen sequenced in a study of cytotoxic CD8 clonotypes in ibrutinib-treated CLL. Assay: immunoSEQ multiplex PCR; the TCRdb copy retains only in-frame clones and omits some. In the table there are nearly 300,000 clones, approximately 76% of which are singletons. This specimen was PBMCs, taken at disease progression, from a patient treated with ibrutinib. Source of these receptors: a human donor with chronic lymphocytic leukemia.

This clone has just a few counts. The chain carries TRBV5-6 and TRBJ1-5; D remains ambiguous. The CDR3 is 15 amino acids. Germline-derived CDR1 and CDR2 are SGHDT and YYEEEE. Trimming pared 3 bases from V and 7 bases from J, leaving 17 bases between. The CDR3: CASSYRPISGQPQHF. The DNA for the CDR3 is TGTGCCAGCAGCTACCGACCTATTTCGGGCCAGCCCCAGCATTTT.

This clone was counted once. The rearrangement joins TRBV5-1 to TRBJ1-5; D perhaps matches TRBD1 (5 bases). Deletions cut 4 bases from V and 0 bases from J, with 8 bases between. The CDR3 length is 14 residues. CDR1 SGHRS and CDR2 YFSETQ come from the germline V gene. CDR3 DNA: TGCGCCAGCAGCCCCGACAGTAGCAATCAGCCCCAGCATTTT. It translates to CASSPDSSNQPQHF.

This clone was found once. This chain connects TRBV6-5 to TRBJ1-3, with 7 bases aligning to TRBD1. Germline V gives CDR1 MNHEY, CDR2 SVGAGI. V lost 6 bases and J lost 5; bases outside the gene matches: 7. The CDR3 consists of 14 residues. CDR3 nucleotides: TGTGCCAGCAGACCCACAGGGGCAAGAAACACCATATATTTT. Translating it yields CASRPTGARNTIYF.

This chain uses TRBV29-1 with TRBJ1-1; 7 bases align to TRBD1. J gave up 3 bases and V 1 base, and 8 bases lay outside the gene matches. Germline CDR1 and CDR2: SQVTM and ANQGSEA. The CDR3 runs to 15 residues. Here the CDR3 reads CSVEGWADRDTEAFF. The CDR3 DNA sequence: TGCAGCGTTGAAGGTTGGGCTGACAGGGACACTGAAGCTTTCTTT.

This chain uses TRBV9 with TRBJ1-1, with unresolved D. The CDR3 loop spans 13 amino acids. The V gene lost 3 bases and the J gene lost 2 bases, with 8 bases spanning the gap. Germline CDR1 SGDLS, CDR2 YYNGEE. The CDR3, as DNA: TGTGCCAGCAGCGGACACGGTAACACTGAAGCTTTCTTT. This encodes CASSGHGNTEAFF.

The CDR3 here is CASSLRVGSGGNEQFF. In DNA form, the CDR3 reads TGTGCCAGCAGTTTACGGGTCGGGAGTGGTGGCAATGAGCAGTTCTTC. The gene calls are TRBV28 and TRBJ2-1, with D perhaps matching TRBD2 (6 bases). The CDR3 runs to 16 residues. Germline CDR1 is MDHEN and CDR2 is SYDVKM. Trimming shortened V by 2 bases and J by 6 bases, and 17 bases separated the two germline ends.

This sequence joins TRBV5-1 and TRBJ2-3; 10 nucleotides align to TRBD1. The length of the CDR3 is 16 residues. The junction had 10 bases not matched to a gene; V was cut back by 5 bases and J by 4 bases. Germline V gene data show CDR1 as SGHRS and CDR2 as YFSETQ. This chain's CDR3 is CASRLEWGQGPDTQYF. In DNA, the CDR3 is TGCGCCAGCAGACTGGAGTGGGGACAGGGGCCAGATACGCAGTATTTT.

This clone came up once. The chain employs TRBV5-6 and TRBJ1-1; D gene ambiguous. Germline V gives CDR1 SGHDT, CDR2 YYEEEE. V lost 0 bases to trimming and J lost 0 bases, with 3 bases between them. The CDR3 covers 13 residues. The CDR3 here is CASSLGMNTEAFF. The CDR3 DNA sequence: TGTGCCAGCAGCTTGGGGATGAACACTGAAGCTTTCTTT.

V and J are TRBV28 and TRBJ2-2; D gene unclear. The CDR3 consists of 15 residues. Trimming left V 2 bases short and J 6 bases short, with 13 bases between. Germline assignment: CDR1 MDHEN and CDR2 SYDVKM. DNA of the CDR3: TGTGCCAGCAGTTTACCCTCGTCCTATTCCGGGGAGCTGTTTTTT. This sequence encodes CASSLPSSYSGELFF.

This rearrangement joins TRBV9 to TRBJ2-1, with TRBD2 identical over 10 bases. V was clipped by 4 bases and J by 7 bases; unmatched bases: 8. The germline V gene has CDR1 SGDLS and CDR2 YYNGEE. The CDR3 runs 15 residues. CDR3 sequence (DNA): TGTGCCAGCAGCAGCAGCGGGAGGGCCCGGAATGAGCAGTTCTTC. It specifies CASSSSGRARNEQFF.

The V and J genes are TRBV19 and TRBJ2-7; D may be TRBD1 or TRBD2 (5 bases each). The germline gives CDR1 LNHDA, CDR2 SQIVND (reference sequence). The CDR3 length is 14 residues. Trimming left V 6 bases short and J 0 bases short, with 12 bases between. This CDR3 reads CASSPGTSSYEQYF. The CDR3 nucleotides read TGTGCCAGTAGCCCGGGGACCAGCTCCTACGAGCAGTACTTC.

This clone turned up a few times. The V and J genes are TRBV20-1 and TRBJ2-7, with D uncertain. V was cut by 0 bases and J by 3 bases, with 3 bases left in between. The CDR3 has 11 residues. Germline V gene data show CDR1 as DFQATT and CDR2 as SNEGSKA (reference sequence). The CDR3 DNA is TGCAGTGCTAGAGACATCTACGAGCAGTACTTC. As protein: CSARDIYEQYF.